The 20 T cell receptor beta chains given below trace back to one sample, sequenced in a study of shared clonotypes between healthy human individuals. This table comes from immunoSEQ multiplex PCR, and its TCRdb copy is limited to in-frame clones, with some not included. The profile covers millions of clones, with more than 90% appearing a single time and more than 0.12% taken by the ten largest. What was sequenced was naive CD4+ T cells sorted from blood. Stated subset: CD45RA+ positively selected. The receptors originated from a man between 18 and 35 years old in good health.

The chain recombines TRBV15 with TRBJ1-6; possible D gene TRBD1, 5 bases. The germline CDR1 and CDR2 sequences are LNHNV and YYDKDF (reference sequence). Trimming took off 3 bases at V and 0 bases at J, with 15 bases between the two ends. This CDR3 spans 18 amino acids. CDR3 amino acids: CATSSTGTPSSYNSPLHF. For the CDR3, the DNA is TGTGCCACCAGCAGTACCGGGACTCCTAGCTCCTATAATTCACCCCTCCACTTT.

This chain connects TRBV6-5 to TRBJ1-1, with no clear D. CDR3 length equals 15 residues. The V and J ends lost 6 bases and 1 base respectively, with 15 bases between them. Germline V gives CDR1 MNHEY, CDR2 SVGAGI. The CDR3 DNA is TGTGCCAGCAGCCCAACTCGGCAGGCGAACACTGAAGCTTTCTTT. Its protein product is CASSPTRQANTEAFF.

The gene calls are TRBV13 and TRBJ2-7; D remains unclear. Per the germline V gene, CDR1 is PRHDT and CDR2 is FYEKMQ (reference sequence). V dropped 5 bases and J dropped 0 bases, with 8 bases sitting between them. CDR3 length: 13 amino acids. The DNA for the CDR3 is TGTGCCAGCAGCATTTCCGGCTCCTACGAGCAGTACTTC. This codes for CASSISGSYEQYF.

This clone showed up just once. The chain links TRBV6-1 to TRBJ1-2, with 10 positions matching TRBD1. Germline V gene sequence: CDR1 MNHNS, CDR2 SASEGT. J lost 4 bases, V lost 4 bases, and 3 bases had no gene match. The CDR3 runs 14 residues. This CDR3 reads CASSVWDRGYGYTF. The DNA of the CDR3 is TGTGCCAGCAGTGTTTGGGACAGGGGCTATGGCTACACCTTC.

This clone was recorded only once. V is TRBV30 and J is TRBJ1-2; D gene unclear. V lost 5 bases, J lost 8 bases, and 18 bases lay in between. Germline V gives CDR1 GTSNPN, CDR2 SVGIG (reference sequence). This CDR3 is built from 13 residues. This CDR3 is CAWAPYKGEGYTF. CDR3 nucleotide sequence: TGTGCCTGGGCCCCCTATAAAGGTGAGGGCTACACCTTC.

The rearrangement joins TRBV5-1 to TRBJ2-7, with TRBD1 as a possible D gene (6 bases). This CDR3 contains 14 residues. V was clipped by 4 bases and J by 6 bases, with 17 bases between them. CDR1 and CDR2 (germline): SGHRS, YFSETQ. The CDR3 DNA sequence: TGCGCCAGCAGCATCAGGACAGAGCCTTTCGAGCAGTACTTC. Encoded protein: CASSIRTEPFEQYF. Combining the CDR3 with reference TRBV5-1 and TRBJ2-7 gives the whole variable domain KAGVTQTPRYLIKTRGQQVTLSCSPISGHRSVSWYQQTPGQGLQFLFEYFSETQRNKGNFPGRFSGRQFSNSRSEMNVSTLELGDSALYLCASSIRTEPFEQYFGPGTRLTVT.

This clone has a handful of counts. J is TRBJ1-1 and V is TRBV5-1; 8 bases map to TRBD1. The CDR3 has 12 residues. Germline V lookup: CDR1 SGHRS, CDR2 YFSETQ. The V segment lost 4 bases and the J segment 8 bases; nucleotides outside the gene matches: 4. The CDR3 DNA follows: TGCGCCAGCAGCAGGGACAGGTCAGAAGCTTTCTTT. It encodes CASSRDRSEAFF.

This clone showed up just a few times. Other nucleotide sequences from this sample produce the same CDR3. The chain joins TRBV28 to TRBJ1-5, with TRBD1 identical over 8 bases. Germline V lookup: CDR1 MDHEN, CDR2 SYDVKM. CDR3 size: 15 residues. J was trimmed by 3 bases and V by 3 bases; bases with no gene match: 4. CDR3 amino acids: CASSFGQGNNQPQHF. CDR3 DNA sequence: TGTGCCAGCAGTTTTGGACAGGGTAACAATCAGCCCCAGCATTTT. The entire variable domain, with the rest obtained from reference TRBV28 and TRBJ1-5, is as follows: DVKVTQSSRYLVKRTGEKVFLECVQDMDHENMFWYRQDPGLGLRLIYFSYDVKMKEKGDIPEGYSVSREKKERFSLILESASTNQTSMYLCASSFGQGNNQPQHFGDGTRLSIL.

V and J are TRBV10-1 and TRBJ1-5; D uncertain. The length of the CDR3 is 15 residues. V was cut by 4 bases and J by 3 bases, with 13 bases left in between. The germline gives CDR1 WNHNN, CDR2 SYGVQD (reference sequence). The chain's CDR3 is CASSGKDFDNQPQHF. The CDR3 region has the DNA TGCGCCAGCAGTGGCAAGGATTTTGACAATCAGCCCCAGCATTTT.

This clone was detected only a few times. This chain links TRBV28 with TRBJ1-1; D unclear. CDR3 length: 12 residues. Germline V CDR1 and CDR2: MDHEN, SYDVKM. The V end lost 5 bases, the J end lost 10 bases, and 14 bases lay between the germline ends. CDR3 bases: TGTGCCAGCAGTCCCCGGACGAGAACAGCTTTCTTT. Translated: CASSPRTRTAFF.

This clone was counted between two and nine times. Just one base apart from a much larger clone, this may be a read error. The same CDR3 arises from other DNA sequences in this sample as well. The V call is TRBV11-2, the J call TRBJ2-5; D not certain. In germline, CDR1 is SGHAT, CDR2 FQNNGV. The CDR3 spans 11 residues. Trimming removed 3 bases at V and 4 bases at J, with 3 bases between. The DNA for the CDR3 is TGTGCCAGCAGCTTGGGAGAGACCCAGTACTTC. Encoded protein: CASSLGETQYF.

V and J are TRBV11-3 and TRBJ2-5; D remains unclear. The ends were cut back, 1 base at V and 1 base at J, with 10 bases in the middle. CDR1 and CDR2 (germline): SGHNT, YENEEA. The CDR3 consists of 15 residues. The CDR3 loop reads CASSLGAAAQETQYF. The CDR3 region has the DNA TGTGCCAGCAGCTTAGGGGCGGCGGCCCAAGAGACCCAGTACTTC.

Points on this clone: It is unclear where the CDR3 begins or ends on the DNA, so no DNA is shown, and the CDR3 is as TCRdb lists it. The gene calls are TRBV7-9 and TRBJ1-4; the D segment call TRBD1 is taken from the table without a DNA check. The CDR3 length is 16 residues, termini included. Germline CDR1 reads SEHNR; CDR2 reads FQNEAQ (reference sequence). The CDR3: CASSFGPGMANEKLFF.

This chain connects TRBV5-1 to TRBJ1-2, with D possibly matching TRBD1 (6 bases). The CDR3 covers 14 residues. Per the germline V gene, CDR1 is SGHRS and CDR2 is YFSETQ. The germline V and J ends were trimmed by 4 bases and 6 bases, with 16 bases remaining between them. The DNA for the CDR3 is TGCGCCAGCAGCATGAACACAGGGAGCCATGGCTACACCTTC. Its translation is CASSMNTGSHGYTF.

The genes are TRBV6-1 and TRBJ1-5; D unclear. V was shortened by 5 bases and J by 3 bases, with 11 bases between the two germline ends. This CDR3 is 14 amino acids long. Germline V gives CDR1 MNHNS, CDR2 SASEGT. CDR3 sequence reads: CASSSGPNNQPQHF. In DNA form, the CDR3 reads TGTGCCAGCAGTTCCGGGCCAAACAATCAGCCCCAGCATTTT.

The chain recombines TRBV2 with TRBJ2-1; D gene uncertain. This CDR3 is 16 amino acids long. V gave up 6 bases and J gave up 0 bases, with 15 bases separating them. Germline V gene data show CDR1 as SNHLY and CDR2 as FYNNEI. DNA of the CDR3: TGTGCCAGCAGGGGATATGATCCGAGCTCCTACAATGAGCAGTTCTTC. Protein product: CASRGYDPSSYNEQFF.

This chain joins TRBV6-5 and TRBJ2-1; tentatively, D is TRBD2 (6 bases). The CDR3 is made up of 14 amino acids. V dropped 5 bases and J dropped 6 bases, with 14 bases sitting between them. Germline CDR1 is MNHEY and CDR2 is SVGAGI. The CDR3 protein is CASSKGIAANEQFF. The CDR3 nucleotides are TGTGCCAGCAGTAAGGGTATAGCGGCCAATGAGCAGTTCTTC.

The chain is built from TRBV13 and TRBJ2-1; maybe TRBD2 (7 bases). CDR3 length: 17 residues. V lost 7 bases and J 4 bases, leaving 23 bases between the germline ends. CDR1 and CDR2 from the germline V gene are PRHDT and FYEKMQ (reference sequence). The CDR3 spells CASTPKEGGSSYNEQFF. CDR3 DNA sequence: TGTGCCAGCACCCCTAAAGAGGGGGGGTCCTCATACAATGAGCAGTTCTTC.

CDR3 coding DNA: TGTGCCAGCAGCGTAGCTCGTACTAGCGGGGGGCTTGGAGAGACCCAGTACTTC. It is translated as CASSVARTSGGLGETQYF. The chain combines TRBV9 with TRBJ2-5; TRBD2 matches at 12 bases. V gave up 0 bases and J gave up 4 bases; unmatched junction bases: 10. Germline loops: CDR1 SGDLS, CDR2 YYNGEE. The CDR3 sequence is 18 residues long.

This chain uses TRBV7-8 with TRBJ2-7, with D maybe TRBD1 (5 bases). V was clipped by 0 bases and J by 5 bases, with 17 bases between them. Germline V gene sequence: CDR1 SGHVS, CDR2 FQNEAQ. The CDR3 runs 16 residues. The CDR3 nucleotides are TGTGCCAGCAGCTTAGCGCAGGCAGGGTTCTTCCACGAGCAGTACTTC. Translation gives CASSLAQAGFFHEQYF.